This entry concerns a single T cell receptor (beta chain). This sample is drawn from a study of early T cells in non-severe SARS-CoV-2 infection. Study summary: Bulk RNA taken from unsorted whole blood was sequenced, leaving chains unpaired.

Germline V CDR1 and CDR2: SGHAT, FQNNGV. The CDR3 is 15 residues long. Deletions cut 0 bases from V and 0 bases from J, with 9 bases between. In the library, individual cDNA molecules carried attached unique molecular identifiers. Via MiXCR, TCRdb re-called the 5' RACE reads, giving one row per CDR3 protein. The sample contains 25,000 to 35,000 distinct CDR3 sequences, approximately 6.3% of which appear only once. The specimen was whole blood. The TCR comes from an adult who was a healthcare worker with PCR-confirmed SARS-CoV-2 infection or an uninfected control (not recorded which). V usage is TRBV11-2 and J usage is TRBJ2-7, with no clear D. The CDR3 region is CASSLDPNPSYEQYF. The CDR3 bases are TGTGCCAGCAGCTTAGATCCGAACCCCTCCTACGAGCAGTACTTC.